This T cell receptor (beta chain) is from a study of spatial heterogeneity in lung cancer. Study outcomes and limitations: Within tumors, counts of expanded alpha and beta TCRs tracked tumor mutation counts.

Time point indicated: sample taken at primary tumor resection. V dropped 4 bases and J dropped 3 bases, with 16 bases sitting between them. The CDR3 loop spans 15 amino acids. The germline V gene encodes CDR1 MDHEN and CDR2 SYDVKM. TCRdb re-called the 5' RACE reads through MiXCR, storing one row per CDR3 protein. The table has about 3,900 distinct CDR3 sequences, around 5% seen once. This clonotype is classed as medium-sized. Its antigen is not known. This TCR was recovered from a female donor with early-stage non-small cell lung cancer. This material consisted of lung tumor tissue, taken at surgery. This chain uses TRBV28 with TRBJ2-7; maybe TRBD1 (6 bases). Written as DNA, the CDR3 is TGTGCCAGCAGTTCGCCCGTGAAGGGGGACTACGAGCAGTACTTC. Encoded protein: CASSSPVKGDYEQYF.